This T cell receptor (beta chain) appears in the sequencing data of a study of tumor-infiltrating lymphocytes in primary liver carcinoma. Study information: There were tumors of stage T1-T3 N0M0, each 4.2 to 10 cm across. General study findings and limits: Top clones occupying all five tumor regions numbered only about 8-25%. The 250 largest clones made up significantly more of tumor than blood repertoires (p = 0.039).

Co-extracted RNA and DNA came from around 18-30 mg of unsorted bulk tissue. Patients showed chronic HBV infection and an absence of prior treatment. Germline V gives CDR1 MDHEN, CDR2 SYDVKM. The CDR3 loop spans 15 amino acids. A word on this clonotype: The antigen is undetermined. The junction departs from germline at one end; a sequencing error may be responsible.

TCR beta cDNA was reverse-transcribed from about 500 ng of total RNA. The reaction used a constant-region primer and ProtoScript II reverse transcriptase. Three nested multiplex PCR rounds of slightly modified ARM-PCR generated TCR beta libraries. Running around 9 cycles apiece, the first two PCR rounds relied on TRBV1-TRBV30 forward primers together with a C-beta reverse primer. One entry per CDR3 protein results from TCRdb running MiXCR on the multiplex PCR reads. The data show about 130,000 distinct CDR3 sequences, 64% seen once. This clonotype originated in a woman in her fifties or sixties with primary liver carcinoma and hepatitis B virus infection. J is TRBJ1-2 and V is TRBV28; a weak D match, TRBD1 (5 bases). What was sequenced was liver tumor tissue from sampling region 3. As to subset: tumor region T3, left-lateral pole. CDR3 residues: CVSCFRGVFNYGYTF. The CDR3 nucleotides are TGTGTCAGCTGTTTTAGGGGAGTGTTCAACTATGGCTACACCTTC.